This T cell receptor beta chain was captured in a study of T-cell reconstitution after alpha-beta-depleted transplantation in children. The V segment lost 5 bases and the J segment 5 bases; nucleotides outside the gene matches: 12. The CDR3 has 16 residues. Germline CDR1 SEHNR, CDR2 FQNEAQ (reference sequence). In its sample, this clonotype was seen many times. For TCRbeta, the library was prepared with unique molecular identifiers. TCRdb reanalysed the PCR reads using MiXCR and keeps one entry per CDR3 protein. Found here are about 580,000 distinct CDR3 sequences, under 25% of them singletons; the top ten hold 11% to 15%.

The TCR was taken from a boy younger than two who had a stem cell transplant for acute myeloid leukemia, so the T cells may come from the graft donor. The chain links TRBV7-9 to TRBJ2-1; 7 bases match TRBD2. The material sequenced was PBMCs, mostly from graft donor cells, taken 360 days after TCRalphabeta/CD19-depleted stem cell transplant. The DNA for the CDR3 is TGTGCCAGCAGCCTCCCTACGAGCGGGGTGCACAATGAGCAGTTCTTC. It translates to CASSLPTSGVHNEQFF.